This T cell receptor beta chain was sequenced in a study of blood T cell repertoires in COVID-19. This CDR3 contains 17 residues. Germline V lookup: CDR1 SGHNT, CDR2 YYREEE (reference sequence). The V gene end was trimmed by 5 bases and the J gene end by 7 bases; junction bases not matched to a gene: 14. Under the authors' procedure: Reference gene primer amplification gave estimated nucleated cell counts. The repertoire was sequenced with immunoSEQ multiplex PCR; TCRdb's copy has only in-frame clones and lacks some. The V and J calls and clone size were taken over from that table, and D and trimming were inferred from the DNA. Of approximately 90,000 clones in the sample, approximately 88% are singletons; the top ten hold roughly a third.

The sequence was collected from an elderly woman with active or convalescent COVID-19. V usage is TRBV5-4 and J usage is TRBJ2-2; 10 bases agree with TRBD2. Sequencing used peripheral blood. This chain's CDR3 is CASSTPLAGVLGGELFF. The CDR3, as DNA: TGTGCCAGCAGTACACCTCTAGCGGGAGTCCTGGGCGGGGAGCTGTTTTTT.